This TCR beta chain was obtained from a study of T-cell memory formation after mild COVID-19. This CDR3 contains 16 residues. The germline gives CDR1 LGHDT, CDR2 YNNKEL (reference sequence). This clonotype appeared a few times. Relative to the germline gene, one junction end is altered; a read error may explain this. TCRdb re-derived calls from the 5' RACE reads in MiXCR, one entry per CDR3 protein. The sample holds about 320,000 distinct CDR3 sequences, roughly an eighth seen once. The sequence came from a man between 18 and 29 years old who had mild COVID-19 (a few samples of this study predate the infection). Cell type and time point are not known. The specimen was PBMCs or a T cell subset sorted from them (not recorded which). The V call is TRBV3-1, the J call TRBJ2-3; no clear D. CDR3 loop: CASSQGSSRFTDTQYF. The DNA of the CDR3 is TGTGCCAGCAGTCAAGGTAGTAGCCGGTTCACAGATACGCAGTATTTT.